What follows are 32 T cell receptor beta chains derived from one specimen sequenced in a study of early T cells in non-severe SARS-CoV-2 infection. TCRdb recomputed calls from the 5' RACE reads with MiXCR, one row per CDR3 protein. The table has 35,000 to 45,000 distinct CDR3 sequences, roughly 9.7% seen once. Material: whole blood. These TCRs come from an adult who was a healthcare worker with PCR-confirmed SARS-CoV-2 infection or an uninfected control (not recorded which).

This clonotype was counted a few times. V usage is TRBV20-1 and J usage is TRBJ1-1; 7 positions match TRBD1. The CDR3 spans 14 residues. CDR1 is DFQATT, CDR2 SNEGSKA, per germline (reference sequence). V lost 6 bases, J lost 1 base, and 8 bases stayed unmatched. This chain's CDR3 is CSASGRGGNTEAFF. CDR3 nucleotides: TGCAGTGCCTCCGGCAGGGGGGGGAACACTGAAGCTTTCTTT.

This clonotype showed up many times. Germline and junction disagree at one end, which may indicate a read error. This sequence joins TRBV5-1 and TRBJ2-5; 13 nucleotides match TRBD2. Germline V gene lookup returns CDR1 SGHRS and CDR2 YFSETQ. This CDR3 contains 16 residues. CDR3 sequence: CASSPGLAGAQETQYF. Here the CDR3 DNA reads TGTGCCAGCAGCCCCGGACTAGCGGGGGCCCAAGAGACCCAGTACTTC.

The table lists this clonotype with many counts. The chain couples TRBV5-1 to TRBJ1-5; no clear D. Trimming stripped 0 bases from V and 3 bases from J, with 4 bases between. Germline CDR1 is SGHRS and CDR2 is YFSETQ. The CDR3 spans 13 residues. CDR3 in amino acids: CASSLEVNQPQHF. In DNA, the CDR3 is TGCGCCAGCAGCTTGGAAGTCAATCAGCCCCAGCATTTT. Combining the CDR3 with reference TRBV5-1 and TRBJ1-5 gives the whole variable domain KAGVTQTPRYLIKTRGQQVTLSCSPISGHRSVSWYQQTPGQGLQFLFEYFSETQRNKGNFPGRFSGRQFSNSRSEMNVSTLELGDSALYLCASSLEVNQPQHFGDGTRLSIL.

This clonotype was counted only a few times. The V gene is TRBV29-1, the J gene TRBJ2-1; TRBD2 might be the D (6 bases). The length of the CDR3 is 13 residues. V was trimmed by 7 bases and J by 10 bases, leaving 20 bases between them. Germline values: CDR1 SQVTM, CDR2 ANQGSEA. The CDR3 DNA sequence: TGCAGCGCCGGCGGGGACGGAACGGGCGAGCAGTTCTTC. Protein sequence: CSAGGDGTGEQFF.

The rearrangement links TRBV28 to TRBJ2-3, with 10 bases that match TRBD1. With 4 bases clipped from V and 2 bases from J, the junction kept 12 bases outside the gene matches. CDR1 is MDHEN and CDR2 is SYDVKM in the germline V gene. The CDR3 has 18 amino acids. DNA of the CDR3: TGTGCCAGCAGTTCGGGACAGGGGCTCCGTAGAGTCACAGATACGCAGTATTTT. Amino acids: CASSSGQGLRRVTDTQYF.

The gene calls are TRBV11-2 and TRBJ2-1, with D unresolved. The CDR3 length is 13 residues. From germline, CDR1 is SGHAT and CDR2 FQNNGV. V lost 1 base to trimming and J lost 7 bases, with 8 bases between them. The CDR3: CASSLVLGNEQFF. CDR3 nucleotides: TGTGCCAGCAGCTTAGTTCTTGGGAATGAGCAGTTCTTC.

The chain recombines TRBV11-2 with TRBJ2-3, with 10 nucleotides matching TRBD1. The CDR3 has 15 residues. The V gene's germline CDR1 is SGHAT and CDR2 FQNNGV. V trimming: 5 bases; J trimming: 2 bases; junction bases outside the gene matches: 4. DNA for the CDR3: TGTGCCAGCAGCCCCGGGACAGGGGTCACAGATACGCAGTATTTT. It is translated as CASSPGTGVTDTQYF.

This clonotype occurred many times. The J gene is TRBJ2-7, the V gene TRBV29-1; D is unclear. The germline V gene has CDR1 SQVTM and CDR2 ANQGSEA. V lost 4 bases, J lost 2 bases, and 9 bases lay in between. The CDR3 sequence is 12 residues long. CDR3 nucleotides: TGCAGCGTTGTACGTCCGCCCTACGAGCAGTACTTC. This encodes CSVVRPPYEQYF.

In this sample, this clonotype turned up many times. This chain uses TRBV5-5 with TRBJ2-3; D may be TRBD1 or TRBD2 (8 bases each). Germline CDR1 and CDR2: SGHKS and YYEKEE (reference sequence). V was trimmed by 5 bases and J by 3 bases, leaving 16 bases between them. The CDR3 is 15 amino acids. This CDR3 is CASSSGTGSTDTQYF. CDR3 in DNA: TGTGCCAGCAGTAGCGGGACAGGATCAACAGATACGCAGTATTTT.

As for this clonotype: With a much larger clone just one base away, this may be a read error. The gene calls are TRBV7-3 and TRBJ2-3; tentatively, D is TRBD1 or TRBD2 (5 bases each). Germline assignment: CDR1 SGHTA and CDR2 FQGTGA. CDR3 size: 15 residues. DNA of the CDR3: TGTGCCAGCAGCTTACGAGGGGCGCCGACAGTTACGCAGTATTTT. Its translation is CASSLRGAPTVTQYF.

This clonotype was detected ten times or more. The chain combines TRBV29-1 with TRBJ2-3, with D tentatively TRBD1 (6 bases). Between the trimmed V and J ends, which lost 6 bases and 5 bases, there was a span of 9 bases. Per the germline V gene, CDR1 is SQVTM and CDR2 is ANQGSEA. This CDR3 spans 11 amino acids. The CDR3 reads CSVGALDTQYF. The CDR3 DNA reads as TGCAGCGTGGGGGCTCTAGATACGCAGTATTTT.

This clonotype showed up many times. The chain has TRBV20-1 and TRBJ1-2, with D possibly TRBD1 on 6 matching bases. CDR1 is DFQATT and CDR2 is SNEGSKA in the germline V gene (reference sequence). The CDR3 sequence is 11 residues long. The CDR3, as DNA: TGCATCACCGGAGGGGGCTATGGCTACACCTTC. Its protein product is CITGGGYGYTF.

This clonotype showed up many times. The CDR3 nucleotides are TGTGCCAGCAGCCTTCGACTAGCGGGGATTGAGCAGTTCTTC. Translating it yields CASSLRLAGIEQFF. V and J are TRBV3-1 and TRBJ2-1; TRBD2 matches at 11 bases. V shed 4 bases and J 9 bases; nucleotides not matched to a gene: 5. CDR1 LGHDT and CDR2 YNNKEL come from the germline V gene (reference sequence). CDR3 length: 14 amino acids.

This clonotype has only a few counts. The chain couples TRBV29-1 to TRBJ2-2, with 7 bases fitting TRBD1. The CDR3 runs to 14 residues. CDR1 SQVTM and CDR2 ANQGSEA come from the germline V gene. Germline trimming cut 6 bases from V and 0 bases from J; bases unmatched to any gene: 4. The CDR3 reads CSVWTGPNTGELFF. The DNA of the CDR3 is TGCAGCGTCTGGACAGGACCGAACACCGGGGAGCTGTTTTTT.

This clonotype was counted many times. The chain carries TRBV28 and TRBJ1-6, with D hard to call. The CDR3 is 15 residues long. The V gene lost 3 bases and the J gene lost 13 bases, with 19 bases spanning the gap. CDR1 is MDHEN and CDR2 is SYDVKM in the germline V gene. The DNA of the CDR3 is TGTGCCAGCAGTTTCCCCCGACGGCCGGTCGAGCCCCTCCACTTT. As protein: CASSFPRRPVEPLHF.

Many counts were recorded for this clonotype. The chain recombines TRBV7-9 with TRBJ1-6; 7 bases match TRBD1. V gave up 1 base and J gave up 14 bases; unmatched junction bases: 8. The CDR3 is 14 amino acids. Germline V gene lookup returns CDR1 SEHNR and CDR2 FQNEAQ (reference sequence). CDR3 DNA sequence: TGTGCCAGCAGCTTAGGACAGGGTGTAGTAACCCTCCACTTT. It specifies CASSLGQGVVTLHF.

This clonotype was seen repeatedly, ten times or more. The genes are TRBV28 and TRBJ1-3; D possibly corresponds to TRBD1 (5 bases). Germline lookup yields CDR1 MDHEN and CDR2 SYDVKM. V was clipped by 2 bases and J by 4 bases, with 9 bases between them. This CDR3 is built from 14 residues. The CDR3 here is CASSLGAHGNTIYF. The DNA of the CDR3 is TGTGCCAGCAGTTTAGGGGCGCACGGAAACACCATATATTTT.

There are many counts of this clonotype. The gene calls are TRBV6-5 and TRBJ1-6; no reliable D call. Germline lookup yields CDR1 MNHEY and CDR2 SVGAGI. Trimming removed 5 bases from V and 1 base from J, with 15 bases in between. The CDR3 consists of 17 residues. In DNA, the CDR3 is TGTGCCAGCAGTACGACGAGCCGAGGGTCCTATAATTCACCCCTCCACTTT. Protein: CASSTTSRGSYNSPLHF.

The chain recombines TRBV3-1 with TRBJ2-5; D may be TRBD1 (6 bases). This CDR3 contains 15 residues. The V gene lost 5 bases and the J gene lost 2 bases, with 15 bases spanning the gap. In germline, CDR1 is LGHDT, CDR2 YNNKEL (reference sequence). The CDR3 spells CASSSRTAGQETQYF. In DNA form, the CDR3 reads TGTGCCAGCAGCTCTCGGACAGCCGGTCAAGAGACCCAGTACTTC.

At least ten counts were recorded for this clonotype. The chain employs TRBV19 and TRBJ1-5, with no clear D. The V end was cut by 4 bases, the J end by 3 bases, with 10 bases between. This CDR3 has 14 residues. From germline, CDR1 is LNHDA and CDR2 SQIVND (reference sequence). CDR3 sequence: CASSTQEFNQPQHF. CDR3 DNA sequence: TGTGCCAGTAGTACTCAGGAATTCAATCAGCCCCAGCATTTT.

At least ten counts were recorded for this clonotype. The genes are TRBV11-2 and TRBJ1-1; D uncertain. Trimming removed 0 bases at V and 3 bases at J, with 5 bases between. The germline gives CDR1 SGHAT, CDR2 FQNNGV. The CDR3 is made up of 13 amino acids. The CDR3 DNA sequence: TGTGCCAGCAGCTTAGACAGCTACACTGAAGCTTTCTTT. Protein sequence: CASSLDSYTEAFF.

This sequence joins TRBV29-1 and TRBJ2-7; D is undetermined. The CDR3 runs 14 residues. Germline V gives CDR1 SQVTM, CDR2 ANQGSEA. V lost 1 base and J 2 bases, leaving 12 bases between the germline ends. DNA for the CDR3: TGCAGCGTTGAAGGCGTGAAGGGAACCTACGAGCAGTACTTC. It encodes CSVEGVKGTYEQYF.

This clonotype turned up a few times. The genes are TRBV7-2 and TRBJ2-3; D not resolved. From germline, CDR1 is SGHTA and CDR2 FQGNSA. The length of the CDR3 is 14 residues. V gave up 5 bases and J gave up 2 bases, with 11 bases separating them. CDR3 sequence: CASSPGQITDTQYF. CDR3 DNA: TGTGCCAGCAGCCCGGGCCAGATCACAGATACGCAGTATTTT.

This clonotype was observed at least ten times. The CDR3 sequence is CGGGGERTTEAFF. In nucleotides, the CDR3 is TGCGGCGGTGGCGGGGAGAGAACAACTGAAGCTTTCTTT. The chain joins TRBV29-1 to TRBJ1-1; D unresolved. CDR1 SQVTM and CDR2 ANQGSEA come from the germline V gene. This CDR3 comprises 13 residues.

V is TRBV6-1 and J is TRBJ1-1; D uncertain. Germline values: CDR1 MNHNS, CDR2 SASEGT. The CDR3 is 13 amino acids. The V end was cut by 5 bases, the J end by 0 bases, with 7 bases between. CDR3 amino acids: CASSLSLNTEAFF. The CDR3 nucleotides read TGTGCCAGCAGTCTGAGCTTGAACACTGAAGCTTTCTTT.

This clonotype was observed a handful of times. This chain links TRBV7-3 with TRBJ1-2; 8 nucleotides align to TRBD1. The CDR3 is made up of 14 amino acids. CDR1 SGHTA and CDR2 FQGTGA come from the germline V gene. J gave up 8 bases and V 2 bases, and 7 bases lay outside the gene matches. CDR3 in amino acids: CASSLGQGAGGYTF. In nucleotides, the CDR3 is TGTGCCAGCAGCTTAGGGCAGGGGGCTGGAGGCTACACCTTC.

This clonotype appeared many times. This chain uses TRBV29-1 with TRBJ1-2, with 9 bases identical to TRBD1. The CDR3 length is 12 residues. From germline, CDR1 is SQVTM and CDR2 ANQGSEA. Losses at the gene ends were 5 bases for V and 7 bases for J; bases not matched to a gene: 5. Here the CDR3 DNA reads TGCAGCGTTCCACAGGGGGCCAGTGGCTACACCTTC. Translating gives CSVPQGASGYTF.

The chain recombines TRBV5-4 with TRBJ2-7, with a weak D call TRBD1 (5 bases). The V end was cut by 3 bases, the J end by 2 bases, with 15 bases between. CDR1 is SGHNT and CDR2 is YYREEE in the germline V gene (reference sequence). There are 15 residues in the CDR3. The CDR3 loop is CASSSPGTGPYEQYF. DNA for the CDR3: TGTGCCAGCAGCTCGCCTGGTACAGGCCCCTACGAGCAGTACTTC. Based on the CDR3 plus reference TRBV5-4 and TRBJ2-7, the full variable domain is ETGVTQSPTHLIKTRGQQVTLRCSSQSGHNTVSWYQQALGQGPQFIFQYYREEENGRGNFPPRFSGLQFPNYSSELNVNALELDDSALYLCASSSPGTGPYEQYFGPGTRLTVT.

In its sample, this clonotype was seen many times. The rearrangement uses TRBV7-6 and TRBJ2-3; TRBD2 agrees at 7 bases. With V trimmed by 0 bases and J by 2 bases, 8 bases remained unmatched. In germline, CDR1 is SGHVS, CDR2 FNYEAQ. This CDR3 is built from 17 residues. CDR3 DNA sequence: TGTGCCAGCAGCTTAGCGGCTAGCGGAACCTCCACAGATACGCAGTATTTT. Amino acids: CASSLAASGTSTDTQYF.

The sample holds many counts of this clonotype. The chain combines TRBV3-1 with TRBJ1-6, with D perhaps matching TRBD1 (5 bases). V gave up 4 bases and J gave up 8 bases, with 12 bases separating them. The germline V gene has CDR1 LGHDT and CDR2 YNNKEL (reference sequence). The CDR3 totals 14 residues. Here the CDR3 DNA reads TGTGCCAGCAGCCTCACGACAGACTATTCACCCCTCCACTTT. This sequence encodes CASSLTTDYSPLHF.

This clonotype showed up many times. The chain links TRBV19 to TRBJ2-5, with D possibly being TRBD1 (6 bases). Deletions cut 6 bases from V and 6 bases from J, with 17 bases between. The germline V gene encodes CDR1 LNHDA and CDR2 SQIVND (reference sequence). CDR3 length: 14 residues. For the CDR3, the DNA is TGTGCCAGTAGCCCTACAGGGTCCGATAAGACCCAGTACTTC. This sequence encodes CASSPTGSDKTQYF.

In its sample, this clonotype was seen a few times. This chain links TRBV20-1 with TRBJ2-3; D ambiguous. CDR3 length equals 11 residues. Germline CDR1 DFQATT, CDR2 SNEGSKA (reference sequence). V gave up 5 bases and J gave up 2 bases, with 5 bases separating them. The CDR3: CSARITDTQYF. CDR3 coding DNA: TGCAGTGCTCGTATCACAGATACGCAGTATTTT.